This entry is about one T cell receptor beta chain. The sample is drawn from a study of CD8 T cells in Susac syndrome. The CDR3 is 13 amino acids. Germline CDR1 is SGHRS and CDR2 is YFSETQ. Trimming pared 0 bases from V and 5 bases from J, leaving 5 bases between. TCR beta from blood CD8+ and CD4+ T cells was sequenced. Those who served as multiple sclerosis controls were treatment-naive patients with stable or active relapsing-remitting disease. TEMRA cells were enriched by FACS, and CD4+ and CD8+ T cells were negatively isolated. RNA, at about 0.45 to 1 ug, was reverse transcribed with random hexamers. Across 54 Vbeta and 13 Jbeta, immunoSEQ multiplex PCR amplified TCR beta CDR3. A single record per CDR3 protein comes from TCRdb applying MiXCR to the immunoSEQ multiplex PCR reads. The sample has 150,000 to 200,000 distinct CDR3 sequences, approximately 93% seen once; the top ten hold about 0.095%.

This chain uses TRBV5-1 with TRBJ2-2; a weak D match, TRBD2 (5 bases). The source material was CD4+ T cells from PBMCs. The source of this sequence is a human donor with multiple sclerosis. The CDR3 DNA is TGCGCCAGCAGCTTGGAGCGGACCGGGGAGCTGTTTTTT. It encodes CASSLERTGELFF.